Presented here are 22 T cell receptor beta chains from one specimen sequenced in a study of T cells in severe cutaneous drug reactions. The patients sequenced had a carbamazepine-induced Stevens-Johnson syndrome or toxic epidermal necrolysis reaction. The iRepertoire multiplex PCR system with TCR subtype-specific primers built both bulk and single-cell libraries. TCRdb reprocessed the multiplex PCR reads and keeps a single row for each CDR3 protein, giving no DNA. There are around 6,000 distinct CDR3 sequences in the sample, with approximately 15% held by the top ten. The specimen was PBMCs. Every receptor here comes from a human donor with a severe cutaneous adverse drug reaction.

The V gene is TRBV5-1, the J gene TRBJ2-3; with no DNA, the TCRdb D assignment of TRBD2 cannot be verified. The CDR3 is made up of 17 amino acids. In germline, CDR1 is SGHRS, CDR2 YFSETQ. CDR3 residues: CASSFFPIAGRTDTQYF.

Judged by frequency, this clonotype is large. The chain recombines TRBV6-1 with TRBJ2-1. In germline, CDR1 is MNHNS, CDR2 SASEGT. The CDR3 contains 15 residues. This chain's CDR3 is CASSLTTGAHNEQFF.

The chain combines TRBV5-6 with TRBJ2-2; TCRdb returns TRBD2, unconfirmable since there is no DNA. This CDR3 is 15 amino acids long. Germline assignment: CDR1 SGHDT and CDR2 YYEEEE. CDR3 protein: CASSPGGGWTGELFF. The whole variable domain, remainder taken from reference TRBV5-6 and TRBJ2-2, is DAGVTQSPTHLIKTRGQQVTLRCSPKSGHDTVSWYQQALGQGPQFIFQYYEEEERQRGNFPDRFSGHQFPNYSSELNVNALLLGDSALYLCASSPGGGWTGELFFGEGSRLTVL.

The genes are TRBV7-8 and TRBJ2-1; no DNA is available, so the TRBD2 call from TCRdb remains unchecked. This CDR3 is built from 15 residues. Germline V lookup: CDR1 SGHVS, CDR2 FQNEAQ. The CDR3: CASRHPGLALDEQFF.

The CDR3 protein is CASSLVTYTQYF. The V and J genes are TRBV7-9 and TRBJ2-3. Germline-derived CDR1 and CDR2 are SEHNR and FQNEAQ (reference sequence). The CDR3 loop spans 12 amino acids.

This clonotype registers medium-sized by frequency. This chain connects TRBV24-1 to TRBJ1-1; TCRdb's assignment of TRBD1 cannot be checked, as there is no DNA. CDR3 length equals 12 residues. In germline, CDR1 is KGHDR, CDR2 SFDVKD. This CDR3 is CATSDSGFEAFF.

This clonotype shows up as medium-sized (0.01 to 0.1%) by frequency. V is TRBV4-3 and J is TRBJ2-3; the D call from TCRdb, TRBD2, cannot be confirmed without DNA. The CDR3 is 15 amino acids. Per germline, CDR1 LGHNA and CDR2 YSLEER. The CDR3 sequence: CASSQERGSIDTQYF.

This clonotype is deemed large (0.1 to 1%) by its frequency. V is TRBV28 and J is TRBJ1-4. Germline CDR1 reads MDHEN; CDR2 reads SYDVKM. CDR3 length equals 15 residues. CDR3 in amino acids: CASTRWAATNEKLFF.

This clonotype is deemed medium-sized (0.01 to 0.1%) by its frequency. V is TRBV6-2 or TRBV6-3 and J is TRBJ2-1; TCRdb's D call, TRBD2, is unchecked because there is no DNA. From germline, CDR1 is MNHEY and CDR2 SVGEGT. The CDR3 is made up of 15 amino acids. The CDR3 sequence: CASDTGTSGYNEQFF.

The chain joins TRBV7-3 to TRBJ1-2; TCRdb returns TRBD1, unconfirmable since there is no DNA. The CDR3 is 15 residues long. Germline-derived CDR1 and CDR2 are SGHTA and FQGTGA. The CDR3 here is CASSPSPGNSAGYTF.

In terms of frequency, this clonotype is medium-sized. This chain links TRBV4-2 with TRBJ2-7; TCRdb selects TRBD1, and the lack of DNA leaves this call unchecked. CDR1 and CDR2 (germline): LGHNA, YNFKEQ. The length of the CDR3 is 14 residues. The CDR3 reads CASSQIRGDDEQYF.

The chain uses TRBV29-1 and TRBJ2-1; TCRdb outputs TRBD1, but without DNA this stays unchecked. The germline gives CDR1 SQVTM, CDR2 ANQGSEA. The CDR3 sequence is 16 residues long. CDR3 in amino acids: CSVEGGGTHSYNEQFF.

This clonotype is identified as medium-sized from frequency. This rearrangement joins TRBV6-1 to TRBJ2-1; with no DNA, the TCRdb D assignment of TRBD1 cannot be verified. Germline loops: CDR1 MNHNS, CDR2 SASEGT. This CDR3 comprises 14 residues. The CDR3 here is CASTGQGTGNEQFF.

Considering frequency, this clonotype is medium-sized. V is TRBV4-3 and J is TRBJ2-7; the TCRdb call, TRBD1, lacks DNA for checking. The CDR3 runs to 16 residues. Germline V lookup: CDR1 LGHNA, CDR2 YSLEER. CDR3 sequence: CASSQDLTGEAHEQYF.

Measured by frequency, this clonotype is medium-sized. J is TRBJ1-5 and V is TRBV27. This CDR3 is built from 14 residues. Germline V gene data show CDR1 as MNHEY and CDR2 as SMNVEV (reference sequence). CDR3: CASSRGSSNQPQHF.

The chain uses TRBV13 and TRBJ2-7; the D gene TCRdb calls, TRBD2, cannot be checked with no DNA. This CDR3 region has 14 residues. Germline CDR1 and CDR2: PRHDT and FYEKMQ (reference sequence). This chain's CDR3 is CASSQTSGSDEQYF.

The CDR3 protein is CASSPGDLGETQYF. J is TRBJ2-5 and V is TRBV9; checking the TCRdb D call of TRBD1 is not possible without DNA. CDR1 and CDR2 (germline): SGDLS, YYNGEE. The CDR3 sequence is 14 residues long.

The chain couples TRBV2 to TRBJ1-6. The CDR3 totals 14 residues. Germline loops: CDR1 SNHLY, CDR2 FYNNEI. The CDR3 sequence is CASSEGAGPWALHF.

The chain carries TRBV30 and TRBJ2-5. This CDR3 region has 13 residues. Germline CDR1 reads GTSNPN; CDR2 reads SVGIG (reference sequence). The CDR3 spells CAWGQFHGETQYF.

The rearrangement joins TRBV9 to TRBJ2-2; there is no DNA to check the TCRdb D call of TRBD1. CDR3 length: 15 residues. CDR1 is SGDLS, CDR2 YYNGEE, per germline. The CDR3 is CASSAPSTGTGELFF.

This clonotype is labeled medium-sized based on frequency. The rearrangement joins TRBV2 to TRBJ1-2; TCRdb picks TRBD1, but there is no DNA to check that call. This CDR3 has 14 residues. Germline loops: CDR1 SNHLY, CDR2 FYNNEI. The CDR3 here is CASSLTGGGYGYTF.

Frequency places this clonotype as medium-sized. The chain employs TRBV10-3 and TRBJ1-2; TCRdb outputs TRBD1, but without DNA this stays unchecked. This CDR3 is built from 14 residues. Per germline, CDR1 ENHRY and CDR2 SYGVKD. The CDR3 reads CAISESTTGPGYTF.